This T cell receptor beta chain was obtained from a study of shared clonotypes between healthy human individuals. Germline values: CDR1 SGHDT, CDR2 YYEEEE. The CDR3 covers 15 residues. Trimming at V came to 3 bases and at J to 9 bases, leaving 6 bases not matched to a gene. In the sorted-subset replicate PCRs, about 200 ng DNA, 25,000 to 30,000 T cell genomes, was used. Method: immunoSEQ multiplex PCR; TCRdb's copy keeps in-frame clones and lacks some. The data show millions of clones, 90% to 95% seen once. The source of this sequence is a man aged 18 to 30 in good health. The sample consisted of naive CD4+ T cells sorted from blood. Subset reported: CD45RA+ positively selected. The V and J genes are TRBV5-6 and TRBJ2-3, with 14 bases matching TRBD2. The CDR3, as DNA: TGTGCCAGCAGCTCGATCGGGACTAGCGGGGGCACGCAGTATTTT. It encodes CASSSIGTSGGTQYF.